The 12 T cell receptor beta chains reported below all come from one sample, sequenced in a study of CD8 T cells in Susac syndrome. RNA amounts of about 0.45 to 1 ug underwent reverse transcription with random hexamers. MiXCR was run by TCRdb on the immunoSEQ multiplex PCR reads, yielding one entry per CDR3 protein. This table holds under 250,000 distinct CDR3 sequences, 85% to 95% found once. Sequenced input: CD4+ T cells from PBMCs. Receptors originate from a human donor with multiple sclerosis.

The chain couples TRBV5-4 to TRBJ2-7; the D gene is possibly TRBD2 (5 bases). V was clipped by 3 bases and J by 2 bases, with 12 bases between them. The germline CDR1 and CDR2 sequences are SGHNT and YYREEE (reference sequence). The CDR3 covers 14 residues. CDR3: CASSSAGRTYEQYV. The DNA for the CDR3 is TGTGCCAGCAGCTCTGCGGGTCGAACCTACGAGCAGTACGTC.

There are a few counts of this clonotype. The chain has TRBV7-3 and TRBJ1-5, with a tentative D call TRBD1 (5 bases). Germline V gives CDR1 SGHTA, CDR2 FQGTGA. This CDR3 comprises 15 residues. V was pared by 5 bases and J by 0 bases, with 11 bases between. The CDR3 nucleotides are TGTGCCAGCAGCCAGGGCGGGGTTAGCAATCAGCCCCAGCATTTT. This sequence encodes CASSQGGVSNQPQHF.

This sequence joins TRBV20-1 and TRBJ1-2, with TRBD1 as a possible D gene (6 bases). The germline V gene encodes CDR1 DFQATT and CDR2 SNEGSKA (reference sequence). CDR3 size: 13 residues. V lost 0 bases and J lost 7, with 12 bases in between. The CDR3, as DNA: TGCAGTGCTAGAGATCAGGGGACGCGTGGCTACACCTTC. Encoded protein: CSARDQGTRGYTF.

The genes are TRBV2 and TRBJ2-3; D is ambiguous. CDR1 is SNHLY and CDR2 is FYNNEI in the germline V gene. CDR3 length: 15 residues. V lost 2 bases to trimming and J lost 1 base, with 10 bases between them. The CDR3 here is CASSEYRPRTDTQYF. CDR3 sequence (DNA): TGTGCCAGCAGTGAATACCGCCCACGCACAGATACGCAGTATTTT.

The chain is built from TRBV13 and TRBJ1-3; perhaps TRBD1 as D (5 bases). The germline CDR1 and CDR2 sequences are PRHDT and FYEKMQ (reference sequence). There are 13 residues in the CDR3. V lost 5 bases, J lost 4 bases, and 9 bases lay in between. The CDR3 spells CASSARGGNTIYF. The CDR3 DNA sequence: TGTGCCAGCAGCGCCCGGGGCGGAAACACCATATATTTT.

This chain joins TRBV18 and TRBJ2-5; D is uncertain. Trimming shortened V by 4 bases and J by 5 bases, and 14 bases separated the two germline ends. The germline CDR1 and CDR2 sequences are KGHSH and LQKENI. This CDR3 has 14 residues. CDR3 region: CASSQNGPAETQYF. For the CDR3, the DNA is TGTGCCAGCTCACAAAACGGACCGGCCGAGACCCAGTACTTC.

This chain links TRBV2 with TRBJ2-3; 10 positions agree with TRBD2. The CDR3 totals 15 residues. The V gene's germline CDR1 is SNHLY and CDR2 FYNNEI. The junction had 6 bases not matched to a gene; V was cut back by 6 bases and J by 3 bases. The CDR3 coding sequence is TGTGCCAGCAGGCCTTTAGCGGGGGGAACAGATACGCAGTATTTT. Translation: CASRPLAGGTDTQYF.

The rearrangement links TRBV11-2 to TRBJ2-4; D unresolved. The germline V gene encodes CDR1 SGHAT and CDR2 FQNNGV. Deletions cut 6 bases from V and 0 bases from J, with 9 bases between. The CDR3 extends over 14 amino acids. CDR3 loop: CASSSRLAKNIQYF. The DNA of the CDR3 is TGTGCCAGCAGTTCCCGTTTAGCCAAAAACATTCAGTACTTC.

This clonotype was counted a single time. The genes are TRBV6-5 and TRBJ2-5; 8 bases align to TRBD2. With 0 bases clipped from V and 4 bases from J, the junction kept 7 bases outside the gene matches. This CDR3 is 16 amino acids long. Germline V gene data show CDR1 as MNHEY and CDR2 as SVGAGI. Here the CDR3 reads CASSYSIAGRRETQYF. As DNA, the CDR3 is TGTGCCAGCAGTTACTCGATAGCGGGGAGAAGAGAGACCCAGTACTTC.

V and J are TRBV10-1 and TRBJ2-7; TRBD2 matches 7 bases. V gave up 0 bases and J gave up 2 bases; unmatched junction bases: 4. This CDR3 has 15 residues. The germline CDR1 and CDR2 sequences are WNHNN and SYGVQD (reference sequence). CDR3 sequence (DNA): TGCGCCAGCAGTGAGTCGAGCGGGGATACCTACGAGCAGTACTTC. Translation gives CASSESSGDTYEQYF.

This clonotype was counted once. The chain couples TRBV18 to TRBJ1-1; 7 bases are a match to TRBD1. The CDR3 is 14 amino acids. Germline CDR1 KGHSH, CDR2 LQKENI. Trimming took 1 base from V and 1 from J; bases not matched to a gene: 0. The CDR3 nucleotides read TGTGCCAGCTCACCACAGGGGGCGAACACTGAAGCTTTCTTT. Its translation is CASSPQGANTEAFF.

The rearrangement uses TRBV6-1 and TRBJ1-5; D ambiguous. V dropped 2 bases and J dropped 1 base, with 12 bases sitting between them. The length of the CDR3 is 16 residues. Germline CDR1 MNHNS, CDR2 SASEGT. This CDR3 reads CASSEFPWVSNQPQHF. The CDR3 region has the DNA TGTGCCAGCAGTGAATTTCCCTGGGTGAGCAATCAGCCCCAGCATTTT.